This TCR beta chain originates from a study of T cell responses to AZD1222 COVID-19 vaccine. The V gene's germline CDR1 is LGHNA and CDR2 YSLEER. CDR3 length: 14 residues. Trimming cost V 8 bases and J 4 bases, with 16 bases left between them. The table came from immunoSEQ multiplex PCR; TCRdb's copy has only in-frame clones and leaves some out. Altogether about 70,000 clones are present, under 90% being singletons, with the ten largest covering approximately 5.9%. This clonotype was sampled from an adult who received the AZD1222 COVID-19 vaccine. The rearrangement joins TRBV4-3 to TRBJ2-3; a possible D gene is TRBD2 (7 bases). The sequenced sample was peripheral blood, obtained 28 days after the second AZD1222 dose. CDR3 loop: CASGRGGGADTQYF. CDR3 sequence (DNA): TGCGCCAGCGGAAGAGGAGGGGGGGCAGATACGCAGTATTTT.